These 17 T cell receptor beta chains were sequenced from one sample in a study of graft-versus-host responses after intestinal transplantation. These TCRs' antigens remain unknown. Profiling relied on immunoSEQ multiplex PCR, and the TCRdb table lists in-frame clones only, not all of them. This table holds around 100,000 clones, roughly nine tenths found once. Sequences were derived from unstimulated CD4+ T cells sorted from spleen or lymph node cells, sampled before transplant. The receptor set was obtained from a human donor who was the organ donor for an intestinal transplant.

The CDR3 DNA sequence: TGTGCCAGCAGTTCTCCGCCAGGGGCCCAACATAATTCACCCCTCCACTTT. The encoded protein is CASSSPPGAQHNSPLHF. The chain recombines TRBV28 with TRBJ1-6; a possible D gene is TRBD1 (6 bases). The CDR3 runs to 17 residues. V lost 4 bases and J lost 5, with 18 bases in between. Germline CDR1 is MDHEN and CDR2 is SYDVKM.

The genes are TRBV6-1 and TRBJ2-7, with 7 bases matching TRBD1. The V gene's germline CDR1 is MNHNS and CDR2 SASEGT. The V gene end was trimmed by 2 bases and the J gene end by 0 bases; junction bases not matched to a gene: 1. The CDR3 totals 14 residues. The CDR3 DNA is TGTGCCAGCAGTGAACAGGGGGTCTCCTACGAGCAGTACTTC. Translating gives CASSEQGVSYEQYF.

Only one count was recorded for this clone. The rearrangement uses TRBV6-1 and TRBJ1-1; D not resolved. Germline V CDR1 and CDR2: MNHNS, SASEGT. The CDR3 has 14 residues. Trimming removed 5 bases at V and 4 bases at J, with 14 bases between. The CDR3 sequence: CASSPLGRTTEAFF. DNA of the CDR3: TGTGCCAGCAGTCCCCTCGGGCGGACCACTGAAGCTTTCTTT.

The V call is TRBV11-3, the J call TRBJ2-3; either TRBD1 or TRBD2 may fit D (5 bases each). The V end lost 1 base, the J end lost 4 bases, and 15 bases lay between the germline ends. This CDR3 region has 16 residues. The germline V gene encodes CDR1 SGHNT and CDR2 YENEEA. DNA of the CDR3: TGTGCCAGCAGCTTAGCGCAAGGGGAGATTTCAGATACGCAGTATTTT. Translating it yields CASSLAQGEISDTQYF.

The V gene is TRBV27, the J gene TRBJ2-5; D is unresolved. This CDR3 has 13 amino acids. Germline-derived CDR1 and CDR2 are MNHEY and SMNVEV (reference sequence). Trimming pared 2 bases from V and 4 bases from J, leaving 8 bases between. The CDR3 loop is CASSLRSRETQYF. CDR3 sequence (DNA): TGTGCCAGCAGTTTACGCAGTCGAGAGACCCAGTACTTC.

The chain joins TRBV7-9 to TRBJ2-3; D perhaps matches TRBD1 (6 bases). There are 18 residues in the CDR3. The germline CDR1 and CDR2 sequences are SEHNR and FQNEAQ (reference sequence). Trimming removed 1 base from V and 0 bases from J, with 17 bases in between. CDR3 DNA sequence: TGTGCCAGCAGCTTAGTTCTACAGGGCTACCGAAGCACAGATACGCAGTATTTT. Translation: CASSLVLQGYRSTDTQYF.

This clone appeared a few times. The J gene is TRBJ1-2, the V gene TRBV7-9; the D is unclear. The V gene's germline CDR1 is SEHNR and CDR2 FQNEAQ (reference sequence). Trimming left V 0 bases short and J 10 bases short, with 9 bases between. CDR3 size: 12 residues. The CDR3 DNA follows: TGTGCCAGCAGCTTAGCGGGCGGGATCTACACCTTC. It codes for CASSLAGGIYTF.

The J gene is TRBJ1-1, the V gene TRBV30, with D possibly matching TRBD1 (5 bases). The CDR3 extends over 16 amino acids. Per germline, CDR1 GTSNPN and CDR2 SVGIG (reference sequence). Between the trimmed V and J ends, which lost 1 base and 5 bases, there was a span of 20 bases. The CDR3 sequence is CAWSGRGSREGTEAFF. CDR3 DNA: TGTGCCTGGAGTGGGCGAGGGTCCCGGGAGGGGACTGAAGCTTTCTTT.

The chain recombines TRBV5-5 with TRBJ2-5; 8 bases map to TRBD1. Germline values: CDR1 SGHKS, CDR2 YYEKEE (reference sequence). This CDR3 is built from 15 residues. The J segment lost 5 bases and the V segment lost 0 bases, leaving 6 bases of the junction unmatched. This CDR3 reads CASSLGQGRMETQYF. The DNA for the CDR3 is TGTGCCAGCAGCTTGGGACAGGGGAGGATGGAGACCCAGTACTTC.

This clone was found a few times. The rearrangement links TRBV5-1 to TRBJ2-7; 8 nucleotides match TRBD1. Germline-derived CDR1 and CDR2 are SGHRS and YFSETQ. CDR3 size: 16 residues. The ends lost 2 bases at V and 0 bases at J; junction bases unmatched: 7. The CDR3 loop is CASSFIQGGGSYEQYF. CDR3 sequence (DNA): TGCGCCAGCAGCTTTATACAGGGGGGCGGCTCCTACGAGCAGTACTTC. The whole variable domain, remainder taken from reference TRBV5-1 and TRBJ2-7, is KAGVTQTPRYLIKTRGQQVTLSCSPISGHRSVSWYQQTPGQGLQFLFEYFSETQRNKGNFPGRFSGRQFSNSRSEMNVSTLELGDSALYLCASSFIQGGGSYEQYFGPGTRLTVT.

This chain uses TRBV18 with TRBJ1-2, with 8 nucleotides matching TRBD1. This CDR3 has 16 residues. V lost 1 base to trimming and J lost 3 bases; unmatched junction nucleotides: 7. Germline CDR1 KGHSH, CDR2 LQKENI. The chain's CDR3 is CASSPLMDRADYGYTF. DNA of the CDR3: TGTGCCAGCTCACCACTAATGGACAGGGCGGACTATGGCTACACCTTC.

This sequence joins TRBV5-1 and TRBJ1-5; TRBD1 is a possible D gene (5 bases). The length of the CDR3 is 15 residues. The germline gives CDR1 SGHRS, CDR2 YFSETQ. With 1 base removed from V and 1 base from J, the gap between germline ends came to 9 bases. CDR3 DNA sequence: TGCGCCAGCAGCTTGTCGGGGCAGAGCAATCAGCCCCAGCATTTT. Translated: CASSLSGQSNQPQHF.

The V and J genes are TRBV7-2 and TRBJ1-1; TRBD1 is a possible D gene (6 bases). The CDR3 loop spans 18 amino acids. V lost 8 bases and J 0 bases, leaving 25 bases between the germline ends. Germline CDR1 reads SGHTA; CDR2 reads FQGNSA. CDR3 bases: TGTGCCAGCTCTCTACTGCGAGGGGGAGCAGGGGTGAACACTGAAGCTTTCTTT. This sequence encodes CASSLLRGGAGVNTEAFF.

The gene calls are TRBV6-5 and TRBJ1-6; 10 positions agree with TRBD1. Germline trimming cut 5 bases from V and 10 bases from J; bases unmatched to any gene: 5. Germline V CDR1 and CDR2: MNHEY, SVGAGI. The CDR3 consists of 14 residues. As DNA, the CDR3 is TGTGCCAGCAGTCGCGGACAGGGGGGATCACCCCTCCACTTT. This sequence encodes CASSRGQGGSPLHF.

J is TRBJ1-4 and V is TRBV30; D unclear. Germline V gene data show CDR1 as GTSNPN and CDR2 as SVGIG (reference sequence). V lost 1 base and J 8 bases, leaving 8 bases between the germline ends. This CDR3 comprises 12 residues. The CDR3 coding sequence is TGTGCCTGGAGTGAGGTCTCCGAAAAACTGTTTTTT. This encodes CAWSEVSEKLFF.

The genes are TRBV9 and TRBJ2-7, with TRBD1 matching 9 bases. Germline CDR1 is SGDLS and CDR2 is YYNGEE. The J segment lost 7 bases and the V segment lost 4 bases, leaving 12 bases of the junction unmatched. The CDR3 has 15 residues. CDR3 amino acids: CASSPPGQGFVEQYF. Here the CDR3 DNA reads TGTGCCAGCAGCCCTCCGGGACAGGGTTTTGTGGAGCAGTACTTC.

The chain couples TRBV29-1 to TRBJ1-1; the D gene is possibly TRBD1 (5 bases). V lost 2 bases to trimming and J lost 5 bases, with 15 bases between them. This CDR3 is 14 amino acids long. Germline V gene data show CDR1 as SQVTM and CDR2 as ANQGSEA. The CDR3 region is CSVERTVGGTEAFF. The DNA for the CDR3 is TGCAGCGTTGAAAGGACCGTCGGGGGAACTGAAGCTTTCTTT.